The present T cell receptor (beta chain) was sequenced within a study of blood T cell repertoires in COVID-19. For the study at large: Researchers got acute and convalescent COVID-19 samples from the United States, Italy and Spain. T cells, B-cell-depleted T cells, or PBMCs supplied cDNA or gDNA.

This clone was found once. Germline CDR1 KGHDR, CDR2 SFDVKD. V shed 6 bases and J shed 1 base, with 17 bases lying between them. CDR3 length equals 16 residues. Sequencing used immunoSEQ multiplex PCR; TCRdb keeps in-frame clones, though not all of them. The repertoire has 130,000 to 150,000 clones, approximately 86% of them found once; the top ten carry 2.5% to 3%. Sequencing was carried out using peripheral blood. The TCR comes from a woman between 40 and 55 years old with active or convalescent COVID-19. J is TRBJ2-5 and V is TRBV24-1; D might be TRBD1 (7 bases). The CDR3 sequence is CATSNTARGAQETQYF. CDR3 DNA sequence: TGTGCCACCAGTAATACGGCCAGGGGGGCCCAAGAGACCCAGTACTTC.